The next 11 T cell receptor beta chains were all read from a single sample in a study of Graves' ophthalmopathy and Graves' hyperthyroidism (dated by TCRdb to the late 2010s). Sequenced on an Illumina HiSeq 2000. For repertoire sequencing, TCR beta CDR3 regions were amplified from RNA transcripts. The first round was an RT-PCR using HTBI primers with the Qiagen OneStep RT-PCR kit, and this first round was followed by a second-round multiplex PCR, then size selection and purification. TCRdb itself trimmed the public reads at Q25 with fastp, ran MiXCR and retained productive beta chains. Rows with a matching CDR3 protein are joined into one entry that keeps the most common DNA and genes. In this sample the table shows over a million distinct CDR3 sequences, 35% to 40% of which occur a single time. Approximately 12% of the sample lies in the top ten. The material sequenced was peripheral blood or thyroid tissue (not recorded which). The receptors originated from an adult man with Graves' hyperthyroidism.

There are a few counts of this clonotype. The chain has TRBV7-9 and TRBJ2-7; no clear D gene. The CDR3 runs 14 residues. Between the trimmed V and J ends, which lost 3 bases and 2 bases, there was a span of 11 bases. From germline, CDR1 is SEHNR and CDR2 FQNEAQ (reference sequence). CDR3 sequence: CASSFGTPPYEQYF. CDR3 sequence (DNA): TGTGCCAGCAGCTTCGGTACACCTCCCTACGAGCAGTACTTC.

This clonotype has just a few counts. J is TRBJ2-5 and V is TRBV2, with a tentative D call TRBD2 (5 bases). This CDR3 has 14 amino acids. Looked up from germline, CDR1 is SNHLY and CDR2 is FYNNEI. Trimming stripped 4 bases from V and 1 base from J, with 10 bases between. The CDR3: CASSVDSTQETQYF. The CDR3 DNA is TGTGCCAGCAGTGTGGACTCAACCCAAGAGACCCAGTACTTC.

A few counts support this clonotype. DNA of the CDR3: TGCAGCGTTGAGGCCCAAGGGGACGAGCAGTACTTC. Translated, it gives CSVEAQGDEQYF. The chain combines TRBV29-1 with TRBJ2-7; maybe TRBD1 (5 bases). The V end lost 3 bases, the J end lost 5 bases, and 11 bases lay between the germline ends. The CDR3 consists of 12 residues. The germline gives CDR1 SQVTM, CDR2 ANQGSEA.

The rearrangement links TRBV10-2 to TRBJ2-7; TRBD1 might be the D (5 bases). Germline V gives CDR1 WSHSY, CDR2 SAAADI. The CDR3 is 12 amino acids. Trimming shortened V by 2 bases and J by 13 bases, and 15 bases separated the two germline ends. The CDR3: CASSEADSDLYF. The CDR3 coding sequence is TGCGCCAGCAGTGAGGCAGACAGCGACCTCTACTTC.

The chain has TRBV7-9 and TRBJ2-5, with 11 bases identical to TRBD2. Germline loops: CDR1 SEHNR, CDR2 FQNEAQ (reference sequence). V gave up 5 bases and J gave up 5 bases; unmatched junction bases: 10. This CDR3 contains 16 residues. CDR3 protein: CASSVTSGSMGETQYF. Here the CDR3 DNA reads TGTGCCAGCAGCGTTACTAGCGGGAGCATGGGGGAGACCCAGTACTTC. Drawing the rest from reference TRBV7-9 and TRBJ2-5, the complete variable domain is DTGVSQNPRHKITKRGQNVTFRCDPISEHNRLYWYRQTLGQGPEFLTYFQNEAQLEKSRLLSDRFSAERPKGSFSTLEIQRTEQGDSAMYLCASSVTSGSMGETQYFGPGTRLLVL.

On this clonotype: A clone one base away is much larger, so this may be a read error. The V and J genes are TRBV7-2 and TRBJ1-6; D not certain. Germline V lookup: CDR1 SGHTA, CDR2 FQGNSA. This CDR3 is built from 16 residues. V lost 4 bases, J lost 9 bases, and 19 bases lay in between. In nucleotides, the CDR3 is TGTGCCAGCAGCTCAAGACCGGTCCTCGGGTCTTCACCCCTCCACTTT. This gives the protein CASSSRPVLGSSPLHF. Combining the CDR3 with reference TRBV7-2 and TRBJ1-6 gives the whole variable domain GAGVSQSPSNKVTEKGKDVELRCDPISGHTALYWYRQSLGQGLEFLIYFQGNSAPDKSGLPSDRFSAERTGGSVSTLTIQRTQQEDSAVYLCASSSRPVLGSSPLHFGNGTRLTVT.

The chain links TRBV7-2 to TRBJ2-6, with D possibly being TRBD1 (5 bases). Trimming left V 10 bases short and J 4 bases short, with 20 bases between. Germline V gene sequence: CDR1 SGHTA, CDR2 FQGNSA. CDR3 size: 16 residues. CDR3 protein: CAIRPLGASGANVLTF. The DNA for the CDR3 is TGTGCCATCCGCCCGTTAGGGGCCTCAGGGGCCAACGTCCTGACTTTC.

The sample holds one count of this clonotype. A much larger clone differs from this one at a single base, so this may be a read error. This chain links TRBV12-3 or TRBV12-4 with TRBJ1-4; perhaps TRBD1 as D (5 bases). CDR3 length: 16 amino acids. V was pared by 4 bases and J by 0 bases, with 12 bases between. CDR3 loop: CASSYPATATNEKLFF. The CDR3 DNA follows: TGTGCCAGCAGTTACCCCGCGACAGCAACTAATGAAAAACTGTTTTTT.

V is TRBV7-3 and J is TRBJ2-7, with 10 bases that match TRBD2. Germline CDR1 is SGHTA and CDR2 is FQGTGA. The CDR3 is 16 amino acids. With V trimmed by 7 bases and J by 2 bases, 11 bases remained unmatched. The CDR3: CASTALGLAGAYEQYF. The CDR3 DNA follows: TGTGCCAGCACTGCCCTAGGGCTAGCGGGAGCCTACGAGCAGTACTTC.

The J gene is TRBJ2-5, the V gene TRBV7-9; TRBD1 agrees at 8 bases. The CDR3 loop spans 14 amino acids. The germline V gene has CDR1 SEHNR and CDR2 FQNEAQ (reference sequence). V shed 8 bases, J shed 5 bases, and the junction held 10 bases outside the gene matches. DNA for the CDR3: TGTGCCAGCTCTAGTCGACAGGGGTGGGAGACCCAGTACTTC. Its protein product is CASSSRQGWETQYF.

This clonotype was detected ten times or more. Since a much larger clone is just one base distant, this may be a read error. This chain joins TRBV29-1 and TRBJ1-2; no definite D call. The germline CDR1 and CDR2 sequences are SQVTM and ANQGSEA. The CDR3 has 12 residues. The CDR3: CSVTNGEYGHTF. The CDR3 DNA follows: TGCAGCGTCACTAACGGGGAATATGGCCACACCTTC.